This T cell receptor (beta chain) was captured in a study of CD8+ T cells in alopecia areata. Across the whole study: Severity was scored as percentage of affected scalp area in treated patients.

With 3 bases removed from V and 1 base from J, the gap between germline ends came to 19 bases. This CDR3 comprises 17 residues. The germline gives CDR1 SGHRS, CDR2 YFSETQ. In each case, RNA was isolated and then reverse transcribed into cDNA as the sequencing template. The protocol was immunoSEQ multiplex PCR, while the TCRdb copy is restricted to in-frame clones and leaves out a portion. The sample has about 160,000 clones, 55% to 75% seen once; the top ten hold 0.9% to 1%. Treatment denoted: oral pan-JAK inhibitor, 5-10 mg twice daily. The source was CD4+ T cells sorted from blood, collected at week 4, from a patient treated with tofacitinib. The chain is built from TRBV5-1 and TRBJ1-1; tentative D call: TRBD1 (6 bases). The source of this sequence is a human donor with alopecia areata. The CDR3, as DNA: TGCGCCAGCAGCTGGCTACGGACAGAAGACAGGAACACTGAAGCTTTCTTT. This sequence encodes CASSWLRTEDRNTEAFF.